A selection of T cell receptor beta chains follows, all from one sample in a study of CD8 T cells in ankylosing spondylitis. MiXCR was run by TCRdb on the 5' RACE reads, yielding one entry per CDR3 protein. The sample includes about 92,000 distinct CDR3 sequences, 7.5% to 9% of them seen just once. The specimen sequenced was blood, either unsorted or a sorted T cell fraction (not recorded which). These receptors all come from a male donor with ankylosing spondylitis or in good health (not recorded which). CDR3s include the opening cysteine and the closing phenylalanine or tryptophan. Fields, in order: clone size, D gene, V gene, J gene, CDR3 DNA, CDR3 protein. D genes are given only for firm matches. Size is omitted from some rows. Given values are once, few, many or a class for expanded clones.

many	NA	TRBV27	TRBJ2-2	TGTGCCAGCATCTCAGGGAACACCGGGGAGCTGTTTTTT	CASISGNTGELFF
many	NA	TRBV5-5	TRBJ1-1	TGTGCCAGCAGCTTGTTCGGGCAAACACTAATGAACACTGAAGCTTTCTTT	CASSLFGQTLMNTEAFF
many	TRBD1	TRBV12-3/TRBV12-4	TRBJ2-1	TGTGCCAGCACCCAGACAGGGACCAACAATGAGCAGTTCTTC	CASTQTGTNNEQFF
many	TRBD1	TRBV15	TRBJ1-1	TGTGCCACCAGCAGAGGGACAGGATATGAAGCTTTCTTT	CATSRGTGYEAFF
NA	TRBD1	TRBV9	TRBJ1-1	TGTGCCAGCAGCGTAACCGCAACAGGGGGGTACACTGAAGCTTTCTTT	CASSVTATGGYTEAFF
many	TRBD1	TRBV27	TRBJ2-3	TGTGCCAGCAGGACAGGGGGGAACACAGATACGCAGTATTTT	CASRTGGNTDTQYF
few	NA	TRBV13	TRBJ1-6	TGTGCCAGCAGCTTTAGACCTCCCGGAGGTTCACCCCTCCACTTT	CASSFRPPGGSPLHF
many	TRBD1	TRBV12-3/TRBV12-4	TRBJ1-3	TGTGCCAGCAGTTCCCGACAGGGGGTCTCTGGAAACACCATATATTTT	CASSSRQGVSGNTIYF
many	TRBD1	TRBV10-3	TRBJ1-2	TGTGCCATCAGTGCCCTGACAGGGACCTATGGCTACACCTTC	CAISALTGTYGYTF
few	NA	TRBV11-2	TRBJ1-1	TGTGCCAGCAGCTTAGATCGGGTCGGACAGACCGGTAACACTGAAGCTTTCTTT	CASSLDRVGQTGNTEAFF
many	NA	TRBV12-3/TRBV12-4	TRBJ1-6	TGTGCCAGCAGCCATGGGAGGCAGAATTCACCCCTCCACTTT	CASSHGRQNSPLHF
few	TRBD1	TRBV12-3/TRBV12-4	TRBJ1-2	TGTGCCAGCAGTTCCTGGACAGGGTCAGGAATCTACACCTTC	CASSSWTGSGIYTF
many	TRBD1	TRBV15	TRBJ1-2	TGTGCCACCAGCAGTGTCACCGGGACAGCTAACTATGGCTACACCTTC	CATSSVTGTANYGYTF
many	TRBD1	TRBV5-1	TRBJ1-3	TGCGCCAGCAGCTTGGGTGACAGGGGGGCCACCATATATTTT	CASSLGDRGATIYF
many	TRBD1	TRBV6-5	TRBJ2-1	TGTGCCAGCAGTTACGCCTACAGGGGCCAGCAGTTCTTC	CASSYAYRGQQFF